Following are 11 T cell receptor beta chains from one sample sequenced in a study of T cells in Graves' hyperthyroidism and ophthalmopathy. RNA transcripts provided the source from which TCR beta CDR3 regions were amplified. HTBI primers drove first-round RT-PCR of the TCR CDR3. TCRdb reanalysed the multiplex PCR reads using MiXCR and keeps one entry per CDR3 protein. This sample has more than 350,000 distinct CDR3 sequences; approximately 18% occur once, and the top ten carry 34%. Material: blood. All receptors derive from a woman in her 30s with Graves' hyperthyroidism that later progressed to Graves' ophthalmopathy.

The genes are TRBV29-1 and TRBJ2-2; D ambiguous. The CDR3 sequence is 14 residues long. Germline assignment: CDR1 SQVTM and CDR2 ANQGSEA. The germline V and J ends were trimmed by 4 bases and 2 bases, with 11 bases remaining between them. The CDR3 DNA reads TGCAGCGTTGGCGGAATCCCAAACACCGGGGAGCTGTTTTTT. Protein sequence: CSVGGIPNTGELFF.

This clonotype has ten or more counts. V gene TRBV6-1 combines with J gene TRBJ1-2, with D perhaps matching TRBD1 (5 bases). The V gene's germline CDR1 is MNHNS and CDR2 SASEGT. V lost 5 bases to trimming and J lost 2 bases, with 12 bases between them. The CDR3 length is 14 residues. The CDR3 region is CASSSTTANYGYTF. In DNA, the CDR3 is TGTGCCAGCAGTTCAACGACAGCCAACTATGGCTACACCTTC.

This clonotype was picked up one time. This may stem from a read error, because a much larger clone lies one nucleotide away. The chain couples TRBV10-3 to TRBJ2-3; D is possibly TRBD1 (5 bases). Trimming shortened V by 6 bases and J by 2 bases, and 21 bases separated the two germline ends. CDR1 and CDR2 from the germline V gene are ENHRY and SYGVKD. The CDR3 sequence is 17 residues long. This chain's CDR3 is CAISILLETDNTDTQYF. The CDR3 DNA sequence: TGTGCCATCAGCATCCTATTGGAGACAGATAACACAGATACGCAGTATTTT.

This clonotype came up many times. The V call is TRBV5-1, the J call TRBJ2-4; 9 bases map to TRBD1. This CDR3 comprises 15 residues. Germline loops: CDR1 SGHRS, CDR2 YFSETQ. V trimming: 4 bases; J trimming: 6 bases; junction bases outside the gene matches: 8. The CDR3 coding sequence is TGCGCCAGCAGCGGAGAACAGGGGGCGCGAAACATTCAGTACTTC. It specifies CASSGEQGARNIQYF.

This chain uses TRBV9 with TRBJ2-1, with 7 bases lining up with TRBD2. J lost 0 bases, V lost 3 bases, and 6 bases had no gene match. CDR3 length: 16 amino acids. Germline loops: CDR1 SGDLS, CDR2 YYNGEE. The CDR3 spells CASSAPTSASYNEQFF. The DNA of the CDR3 is TGTGCCAGCAGCGCCCCCACTAGCGCCTCCTACAATGAGCAGTTCTTC.

This clonotype was seen more than once but under ten times. The chain employs TRBV19 and TRBJ1-3; D is unresolved. Germline lookup yields CDR1 LNHDA and CDR2 SQIVND (reference sequence). Trimming took 3 bases from V and 0 from J, leaving 15 bases between them. CDR3 size: 17 residues. The CDR3 is CASSIGPTRPSGNTIYF. The CDR3 coding sequence is TGTGCCAGTAGTATCGGACCGACTAGACCCTCTGGAAACACCATATATTTT. The variable domain in full, with the rest retrieved from reference TRBV19 and TRBJ1-3, is DGGITQSPKYLFRKEGQNVTLSCEQNLNHDAMYWYRQDPGQGLRLIYYSQIVNDFQKGDIAEGYSVSREKKESFPLTVTSAQKNPTAFYLCASSIGPTRPSGNTIYFGEGSWLTVV.

This clonotype has a count of ten or more. The chain recombines TRBV5-1 with TRBJ2-7; D is unclear. V was cut by 3 bases and J by 2 bases, with 12 bases left in between. CDR1 is SGHRS and CDR2 is YFSETQ in the germline V gene. This CDR3 has 14 residues. The CDR3 nucleotides are TGCGCCAGCAGCTCAAACCTACGGACCTACGAGCAGTACTTC. Translated, it gives CASSSNLRTYEQYF.

This clonotype has a count of ten or more. V is TRBV12-3 or TRBV12-4 and J is TRBJ2-7, with D tentatively TRBD2 (5 bases). CDR3 length: 15 amino acids. The V end was cut by 5 bases, the J end by 5 bases, with 19 bases between. DNA of the CDR3: TGTGCCAGCAGTGACCTCGGGGATGGATCCCACGAGCAGTACTTC. The encoded protein is CASSDLGDGSHEQYF.

This clonotype was counted ten times or more. The J gene is TRBJ2-7, the V gene TRBV5-1; D perhaps matches TRBD1 (6 bases). CDR1 and CDR2 from the germline V gene are SGHRS and YFSETQ. V was trimmed by 3 bases and J by 6 bases, leaving 10 bases between them. The CDR3 has 12 residues. In nucleotides, the CDR3 is TGCGCCAGCAGCTCACAGACAGGCGAGCAGTACTTC. This encodes CASSSQTGEQYF.

This clonotype has at least ten counts. The chain couples TRBV10-3 to TRBJ2-2, with 7 nucleotides matching TRBD1. The germline V gene has CDR1 ENHRY and CDR2 SYGVKD. The CDR3 extends over 14 amino acids. The ends lost 5 bases at V and 3 bases at J; junction bases unmatched: 3. The CDR3 bases are TGTGCCATCAGTAGGGACAGAGACACCGGGGAGCTGTTTTTT. Its translation is CAISRDRDTGELFF.

This clonotype has just a few counts. Since a much larger clone is just one base distant, this may be a read error. The V call is TRBV2, the J call TRBJ2-7; the D gene is possibly TRBD2 (5 bases). V lost 2 bases, J lost 4 bases, and 15 bases lay in between. CDR1 and CDR2 (germline): SNHLY, FYNNEI. The CDR3 runs to 15 residues. The CDR3: CASSEPQRIRYEQYF. The CDR3 DNA is TGTGCCAGCAGTGAACCGCAGCGGATACGATACGAGCAGTACTTC. Using reference TRBV2 and TRBJ2-7 for the parts outside the CDR3, the full variable domain is EPEVTQTPSHQVTQMGQEVILRCVPISNHLYFYWYRQILGQKVEFLVSFYNNEISEKSEIFDDQFSVERPDGSNFTLKIRSTKLEDSAMYFCASSEPQRIRYEQYFGPGTRLTVT.